The entry below gives a single TCR beta chain sequence along with its context. J gave up 5 bases and V 4 bases, and 7 bases lay outside the gene matches. The germline CDR1 and CDR2 sequences are SGHVS and FQNEAQ. This CDR3 has 16 residues. Both 60 Vbeta primers and 13 Jbeta primers went into the PCR. Profiled with immunoSEQ multiplex PCR; TCRdb holds only in-frame clones, not every one. Recorded for this sample: about 130,000 clones. This specimen belongs to a study of cytomegalovirus exposure and HLA in healthy donors. The sequencing sample was made of PBMCs. The sequence was collected from a woman between 55 and 75 years old in good health and CMV-seronegative. The genes are TRBV7-8 and TRBJ2-1; 11 nucleotides match TRBD2. As DNA, the CDR3 is TGTGCCAGCAGCTCGATTAGCGGGAGGGCCGACAATGAGCAGTTCTTC. Its protein is CASSSISGRADNEQFF.